These T cell receptor beta chains were read from a single sample in a study of patients and donors after allogeneic stem cell transplantation. TCRdb re-called the RT-PCR reads with MiXCR, one entry per CDR3 protein. The sample has approximately 200,000 distinct CDR3 sequences, 12% to 15% seen once. The sample was blood, either unsorted or a sorted T cell fraction (not recorded which). The receptors were gathered from a human donor who was either an allogeneic HSCT recipient or a stem cell or donor lymphocyte infusion donor (not recorded which). It is not recorded whose cells these are; they may come from a transplant donor. Both conserved end residues are part of each CDR3. The D gene is left open where the match is weak. A clone size is listed for some rows: how often the clone was seen (once, few, many), or a class if it is expanded.

J,D,size,V,DNA,CDR3
TRBJ2-1,TRBD2,few,TRBV6-2/TRBV6-3,TGTGCCAGCAGCCTTGGGACTAGCGGGGCTAGTGAGCAGTTCTTC,CASSLGTSGASEQFF
TRBJ2-3,-,-,TRBV12-3/TRBV12-4,TGTGCCAGCAGACCAGGGGTCTCAAGGATCGTGACGCAGTATTTT,CASRPGVSRIVTQYF
TRBJ2-1,TRBD2,few,TRBV27,TGTGCCAGCAGTCCCCGACTAGCGGGAGGACTGTACAATGAGCAGTTCTTC,CASSPRLAGGLYNEQFF
TRBJ2-7,-,few,TRBV29-1,TGCAGCGTTGAAGGAGGGGACGGATACGAGCAGTACTTC,CSVEGGDGYEQYF
TRBJ1-2,TRBD1,many,TRBV24-1,TGTGCCACCAGTGATTTTCGTCCGGGACAGGGGTATGGCTACACCTTC,CATSDFRPGQGYGYTF
TRBJ1-2,-,many,TRBV7-3,TGTGCCAGCAGCGCCACTCCAGGGGCCCCTTATGGCTACACCTTC,CASSATPGAPYGYTF
TRBJ1-5,-,-,TRBV2,TGTGCCAGCACCAGGGCGGGCAGTAGCAATCAGCCCCAGCATTTT,CASTRAGSSNQPQHF
TRBJ2-1,-,few,TRBV29-1,TGCAGCGTCGTGACTGGGGGCCTCTACAATGAGCAGTTCTTC,CSVVTGGLYNEQFF
TRBJ2-5,-,-,TRBV28,TGTGCCAGCAGTTCGGGACATGTGGGAGAGGTAGAGACCCAGTACTTC,CASSSGHVGEVETQYF
TRBJ2-7,-,many,TRBV5-1,TGCGCCAGCAGCTCGGGAACAGAATTGAGCTCCTACGAGCAGTACTTC,CASSSGTELSSYEQYF
TRBJ1-1,TRBD1,many,TRBV29-1,TGCAGCGTCAGGACAGGTGTGAACACTGAAGCTTTCTTT,CSVRTGVNTEAFF
TRBJ2-7,-,many,TRBV7-9,TGTGCCAGCAGCTTGGTCTTAGGGTACGAGCAGTACTTC,CASSLVLGYEQYF
TRBJ2-7,-,-,TRBV11-2,TGTGCCAGCAGCTATACACAGGGCTACGAGCAGTACTTC,CASSYTQGYEQYF
TRBJ2-1,TRBD2,many,TRBV20-1,TGCAGTGCTAGGACTAGCGTCCCCTACAATGAGCAGTTCTTC,CSARTSVPYNEQFF
TRBJ1-5,-,few,TRBV4-1,TGCGCCAGCAGCCAAGGGGGGGGAAATAGCAATCAGCCCCAGCATTTT,CASSQGGGNSNQPQHF
TRBJ2-3,TRBD2,-,TRBV18,TGTGCCAGCTCACGAGAGAATCTGGCGGGAGGGGCAGATACGCAGTATTTT,CASSRENLAGGADTQYF
TRBJ2-3,-,-,TRBV6-1,TGTGCCAGCAATCCAGGGAGCACAGATACGCAGTATTTT,CASNPGSTDTQYF
TRBJ2-1,TRBD1,few,TRBV2,TGTGCCAGCACCGGGACAGGGTTGTGGGATGAGCAGTTCTTC,CASTGTGLWDEQFF
TRBJ2-3,-,many,TRBV7-8,TGTGCCAGCAGCCGTCGACTAGTTACAGATACGCAGTATTTT,CASSRRLVTDTQYF
TRBJ2-5,-,many,TRBV6-1,TGTGCCAGCAGTGAAGTTGCGGGGTTGGAGACCCAGTACTTC,CASSEVAGLETQYF
TRBJ2-1,-,-,TRBV19,TGTGCCAGTAGTATAGATCATCGAGCGGTAAGCTCCTACAATGAGCAGTTCTTC,CASSIDHRAVSSYNEQFF
TRBJ2-2,TRBD2,-,TRBV4-2,TGTGCCAGCAGCCAAGGTCTAGCGGGAGGGGTTGGGACCGGGGAGCTGTTTTTT,CASSQGLAGGVGTGELFF
TRBJ2-7,TRBD1,few,TRBV20-1,TGCAGTGCTTCGGGATTACAGGGGGCGAGGGAGCAGTACTTC,CSASGLQGAREQYF
TRBJ2-7,-,few,TRBV9,TGTGCCAGCAGCCCCTACTGGGCTAGCGACTACGAGCAGTACTTC,CASSPYWASDYEQYF
TRBJ2-7,-,-,TRBV7-9,TGTGCCAGCAGCTTAGCAGGGGAGTTCGAGCAGTACTTC,CASSLAGEFEQYF
TRBJ2-3,-,few,TRBV11-2,TGTGCCAGCAGCGAGGGACTCGCACACGTCAGTCGGCCAGATACGCAGTATTTT,CASSEGLAHVSRPDTQYF
TRBJ1-1,TRBD1,few,TRBV27,TGTGCCAGCAGTTTAATACGGGACAGCACTGAAGCTTTCTTT,CASSLIRDSTEAFF
TRBJ1-3,-,-,TRBV9,TGTGCCAGCAGCGTAGGGAGCCTGGGTGGAAACACCATATATTTT,CASSVGSLGGNTIYF
TRBJ2-7,TRBD1,many,TRBV29-1,TGCAGCGGCTCAGGGGGCGCGGGATTAGAGCAGTACTTC,CSGSGGAGLEQYF
TRBJ2-3,TRBD1,-,TRBV7-3,TGTGCCAGCAGCCCAACAGGGGTGCCAGATACGCAGTATTTT,CASSPTGVPDTQYF
TRBJ2-7,-,-,TRBV7-8,TGTGCCAGCAACCAAATCAGGGGCCCTACCTACGAGCAGTACTTC,CASNQIRGPTYEQYF
TRBJ1-2,TRBD1,-,TRBV12-3/TRBV12-4,TGTGCCAGCAGTTTGACAGGGGGAGACTATGGCTACACCTTC,CASSLTGGDYGYTF
TRBJ2-2,-,many,TRBV6-2/TRBV6-3,TGTGCCAGCAGCGCCTCAGGGTTCGCCGGGGAGCTGTTTTTT,CASSASGFAGELFF
TRBJ1-1,-,many,TRBV4-3,TGCGCCAGCAGCCAAGATATTGGGTTCACTGAAGCTTTCTTT,CASSQDIGFTEAFF
TRBJ2-1,TRBD2,many,TRBV7-6,TGTGCCAGCAGCTCGGGGCCGACTAGCGCCTCCTACAATGAGCAGTTCTTC,CASSSGPTSASYNEQFF
TRBJ2-7,-,few,TRBV16,TGTGCCAGCAGTATCGAGGGGACCTACGAGCAGTACTTC,CASSIEGTYEQYF
TRBJ2-7,TRBD2,many,TRBV29-1,TGCAGCGCCCAGGCGGGGGGCAGATACGAGCAGTACTTC,CSAQAGGRYEQYF
TRBJ2-7,-,many,TRBV7-8,TGTGCCAGCAGCTCAGGCAGGGGCTTTGGGGGTTTCGAGCAGTACTTC,CASSSGRGFGGFEQYF
TRBJ2-1,-,few,TRBV7-9,TGTGCCAGCAGCCCAGCAGGTAGCGGCATCTACAATGAGCAGTTCTTC,CASSPAGSGIYNEQFF
TRBJ2-2,-,many,TRBV18,TGTGCCAGCTCACCAATAGACACCGGGGAGCTGTTTTTT,CASSPIDTGELFF
TRBJ2-3,-,many,TRBV20-1,TGCAGTGCTACCCCACCGGAGCGAAGTGGCACAGATACGCAGTATTTT,CSATPPERSGTDTQYF
TRBJ2-7,TRBD2,few,TRBV3-1,TGTGCCAGCAGCCTCAGGACTAGCGGGAGGGCTAACGAGCAGTACTTC,CASSLRTSGRANEQYF
TRBJ2-1,TRBD1,-,TRBV20-1,TGCAGTGCTAGAGGTTGGACAGGGGAGTTGGCGTTCTTC,CSARGWTGELAFF
TRBJ2-5,-,few,TRBV18,TGTGCCAGCTCACCACGTTTCGGCAGGGGACAAGAGACCCAGTACTTC,CASSPRFGRGQETQYF